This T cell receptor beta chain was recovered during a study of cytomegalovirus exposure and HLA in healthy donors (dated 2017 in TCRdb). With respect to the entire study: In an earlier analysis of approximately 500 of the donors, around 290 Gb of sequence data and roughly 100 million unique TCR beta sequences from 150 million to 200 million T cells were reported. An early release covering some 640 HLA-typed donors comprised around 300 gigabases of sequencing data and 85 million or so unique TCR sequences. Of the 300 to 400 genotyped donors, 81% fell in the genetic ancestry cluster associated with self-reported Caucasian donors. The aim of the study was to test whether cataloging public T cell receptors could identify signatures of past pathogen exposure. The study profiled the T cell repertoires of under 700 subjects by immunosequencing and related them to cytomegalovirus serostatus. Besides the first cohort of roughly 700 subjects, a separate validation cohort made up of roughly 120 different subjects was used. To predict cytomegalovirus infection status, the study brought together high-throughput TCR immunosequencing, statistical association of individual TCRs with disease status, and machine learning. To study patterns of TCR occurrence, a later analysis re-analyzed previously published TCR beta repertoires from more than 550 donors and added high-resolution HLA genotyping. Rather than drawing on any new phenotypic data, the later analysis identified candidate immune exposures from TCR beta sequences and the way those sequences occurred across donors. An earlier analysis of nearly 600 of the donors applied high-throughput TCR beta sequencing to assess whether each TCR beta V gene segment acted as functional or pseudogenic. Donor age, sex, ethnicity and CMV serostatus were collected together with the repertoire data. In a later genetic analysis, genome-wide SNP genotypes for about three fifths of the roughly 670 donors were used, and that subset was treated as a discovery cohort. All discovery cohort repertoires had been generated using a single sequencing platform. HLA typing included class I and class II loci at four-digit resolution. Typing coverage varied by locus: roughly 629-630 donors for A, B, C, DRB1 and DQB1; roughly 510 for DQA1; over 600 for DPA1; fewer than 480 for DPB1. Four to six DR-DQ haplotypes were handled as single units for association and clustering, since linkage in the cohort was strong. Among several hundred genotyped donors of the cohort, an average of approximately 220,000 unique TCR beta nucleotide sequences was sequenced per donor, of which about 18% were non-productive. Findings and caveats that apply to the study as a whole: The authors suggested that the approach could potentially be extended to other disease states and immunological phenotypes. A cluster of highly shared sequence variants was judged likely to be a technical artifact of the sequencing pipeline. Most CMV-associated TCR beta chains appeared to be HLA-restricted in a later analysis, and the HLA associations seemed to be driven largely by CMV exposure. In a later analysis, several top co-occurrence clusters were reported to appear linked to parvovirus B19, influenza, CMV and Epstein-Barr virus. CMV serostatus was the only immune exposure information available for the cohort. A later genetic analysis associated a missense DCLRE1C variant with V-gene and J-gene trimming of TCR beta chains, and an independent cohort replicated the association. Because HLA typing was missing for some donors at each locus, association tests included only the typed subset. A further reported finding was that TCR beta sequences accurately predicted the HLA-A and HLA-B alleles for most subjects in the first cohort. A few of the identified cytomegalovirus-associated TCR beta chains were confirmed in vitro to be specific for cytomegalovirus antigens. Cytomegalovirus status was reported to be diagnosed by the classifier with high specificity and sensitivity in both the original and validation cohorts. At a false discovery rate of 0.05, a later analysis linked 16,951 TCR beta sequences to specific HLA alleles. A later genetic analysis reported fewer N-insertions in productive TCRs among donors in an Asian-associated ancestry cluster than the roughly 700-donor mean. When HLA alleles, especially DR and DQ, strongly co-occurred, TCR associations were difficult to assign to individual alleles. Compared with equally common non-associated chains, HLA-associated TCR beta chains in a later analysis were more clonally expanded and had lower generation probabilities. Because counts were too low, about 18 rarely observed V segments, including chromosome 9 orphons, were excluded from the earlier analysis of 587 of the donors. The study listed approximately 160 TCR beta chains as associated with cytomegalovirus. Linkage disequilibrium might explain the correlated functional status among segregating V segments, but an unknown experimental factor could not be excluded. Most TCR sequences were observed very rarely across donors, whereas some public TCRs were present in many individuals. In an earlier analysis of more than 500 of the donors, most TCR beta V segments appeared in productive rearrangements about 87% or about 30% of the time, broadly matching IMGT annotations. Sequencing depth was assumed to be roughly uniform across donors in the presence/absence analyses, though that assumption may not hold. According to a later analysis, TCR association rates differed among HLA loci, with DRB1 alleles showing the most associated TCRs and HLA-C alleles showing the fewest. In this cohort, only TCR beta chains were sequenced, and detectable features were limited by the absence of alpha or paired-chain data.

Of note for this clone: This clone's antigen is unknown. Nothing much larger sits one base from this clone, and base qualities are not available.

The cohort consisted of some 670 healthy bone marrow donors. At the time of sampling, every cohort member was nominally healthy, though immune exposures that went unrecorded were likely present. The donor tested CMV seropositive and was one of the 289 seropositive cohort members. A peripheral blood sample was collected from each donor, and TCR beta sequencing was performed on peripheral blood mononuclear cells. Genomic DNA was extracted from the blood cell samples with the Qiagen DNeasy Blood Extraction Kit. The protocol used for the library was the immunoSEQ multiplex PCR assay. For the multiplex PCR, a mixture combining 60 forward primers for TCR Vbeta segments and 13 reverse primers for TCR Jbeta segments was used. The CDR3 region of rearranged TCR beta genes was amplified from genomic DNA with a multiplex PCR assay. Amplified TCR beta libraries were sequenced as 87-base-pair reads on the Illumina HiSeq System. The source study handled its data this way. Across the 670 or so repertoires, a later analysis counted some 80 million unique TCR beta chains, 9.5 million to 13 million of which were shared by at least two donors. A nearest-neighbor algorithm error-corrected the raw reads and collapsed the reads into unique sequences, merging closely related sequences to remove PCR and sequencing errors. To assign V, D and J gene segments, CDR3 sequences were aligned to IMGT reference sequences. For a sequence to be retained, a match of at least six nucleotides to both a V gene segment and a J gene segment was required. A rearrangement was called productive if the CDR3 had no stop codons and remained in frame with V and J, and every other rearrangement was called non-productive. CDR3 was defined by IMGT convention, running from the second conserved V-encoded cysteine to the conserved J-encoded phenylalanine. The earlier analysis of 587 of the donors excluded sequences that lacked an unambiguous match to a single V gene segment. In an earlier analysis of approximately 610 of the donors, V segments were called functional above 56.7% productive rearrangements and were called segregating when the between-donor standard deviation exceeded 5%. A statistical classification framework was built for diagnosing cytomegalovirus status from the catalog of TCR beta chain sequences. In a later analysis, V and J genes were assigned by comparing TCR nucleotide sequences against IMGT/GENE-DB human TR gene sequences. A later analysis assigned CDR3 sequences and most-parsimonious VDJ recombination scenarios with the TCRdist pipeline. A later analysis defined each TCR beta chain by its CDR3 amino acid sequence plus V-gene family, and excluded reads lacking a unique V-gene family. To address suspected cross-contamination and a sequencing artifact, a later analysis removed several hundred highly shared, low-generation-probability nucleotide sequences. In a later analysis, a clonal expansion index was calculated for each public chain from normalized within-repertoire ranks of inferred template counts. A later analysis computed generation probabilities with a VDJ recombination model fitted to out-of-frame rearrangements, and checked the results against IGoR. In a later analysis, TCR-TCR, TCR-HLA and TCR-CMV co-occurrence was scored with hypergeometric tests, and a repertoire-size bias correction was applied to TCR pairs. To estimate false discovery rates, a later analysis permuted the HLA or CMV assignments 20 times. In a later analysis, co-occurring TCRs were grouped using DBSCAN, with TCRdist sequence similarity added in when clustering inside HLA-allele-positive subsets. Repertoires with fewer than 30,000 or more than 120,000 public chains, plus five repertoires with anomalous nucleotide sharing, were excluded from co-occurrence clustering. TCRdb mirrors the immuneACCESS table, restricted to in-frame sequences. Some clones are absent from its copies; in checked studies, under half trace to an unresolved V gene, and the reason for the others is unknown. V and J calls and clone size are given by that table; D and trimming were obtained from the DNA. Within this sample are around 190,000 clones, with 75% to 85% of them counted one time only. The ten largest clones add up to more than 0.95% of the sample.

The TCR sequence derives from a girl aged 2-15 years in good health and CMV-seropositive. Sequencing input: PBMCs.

DNA sequence: TGTGCCAGCAGTCGACAAGTGGGAAACACCATATATTTT. This encodes CASSRQVGNTIYF. This chain is built from TRBV7-2 and TRBJ1-3; no D segment can be confidently identified. CDR1 and CDR2, per the germline V gene, are SGHTA and FQGNSA. Relative to germline, V is 6 bases shorter and J is 4 bases shorter, with 10 bases between their ends. The CDR3 starts with the cysteine, ends with the phenylalanine, and has 13 residues. The entry retains the CDR3 DNA only, 39 bases that are in frame from base 1. The entire variable domain, with the stretches around the CDR3 drawn from the reference TRBV7-2 and TRBJ1-3 proteins, is GAGVSQSPSNKVTEKGKDVELRCDPISGHTALYWYRQSLGQGLEFLIYFQGNSAPDKSGLPSDRFSAERTGGSVSTLTIQRTQQEDSAVYLCASSRQVGNTIYFGEGSWLTVV.